The present TCR beta chain was sequenced within a study of beta chain bispecific antibodies for T cell cancers (TCRdb year 2021). For the wider study: Healthy donor T cells were cocultured with T cell leukemia lines and bispecific antibodies, and TRBV sequencing of the surviving cells was then used to measure how much each TRBV family was depleted. Surface TRBV12 (TRBV12-3) was expressed by Jurkat cells, and surface TRBV5-5 was expressed by HPB-ALL cells.

In its sample, this clonotype was seen many times. Its antigen specificity is not known. Base qualities are not provided; no much larger clone lies one nucleotide away. Its CDR3 holds 15 amino acids, cysteine through phenylalanine. Left in the record is the CDR3 DNA by itself, 45 bases read in frame from the first base. The germline V gene provides CDR1 SGHRS and CDR2 YFSETQ. The V and J ends are trimmed by 0 bases and 3 bases, leaving 10 bases between them. Unique molecular identifier barcodes were incorporated into the libraries and were used for clonotype quantification. Qiagen AllPrep DNA/RNA Micro kits were used to isolate total RNA, and an Agilent TapeStation was used to check RNA quality. TCR beta libraries were built by 5' RACE: cDNA synthesis followed by two PCR steps using TCR beta constant-region gene-specific primers. TCR beta libraries were sequenced on an Illumina MiSeq platform. Per the source publication's procedure: MIGEC, MiXCR and VDJtools were used for read processing. Clonotype frequency was calculated as the fraction of unique molecular identifiers assigned to a given clonotype among all unique molecular identifiers in the sample. Nonfunctional TRBV genes classified in IMGT as pseudogenes or open reading frames, for example TRBV1, TRBV12-1 and TRBV21, were left out. In TCRdb, the public reads were trimmed at Q25 with fastp and aligned with MiXCR, with productive beta chains retained. Every distinct CDR3 protein forms one entry, paired with its most common genes and DNA. The V and J calls, along with clone size, are taken from TCRdb and not from the paper's own processing. Here the sample has about 20,000 distinct CDR3 sequences; 2% to 2.5% occur a single time. The ten largest clones take up about 5.5% of the sample.

Interpreted using the paper, the treatment or condition label stands for: alpha-V12: anti-TRBV12 scFv linked to anti-CD3 scFv. T cells were expanded from blood mononuclear cells for approximately 3 days with either the anti-CD3 antibody OKT3 or CD3/CD28 Dynabeads. The anti-TRBV12 bispecific sample came from a coculture of Jurkat leukemia cells with normal T cells, compared against an anti-CD19 bispecific control coculture. Expanded T cells were maintained in RPMI 1640 supplemented with around 9% fetal bovine serum, recombinant human IL-2 (about 100 IU/ml) and IL-7 (about 4.6 ng/ml). Each coculture contained 5 x 10^4 normal T cells, 5 x 10^4 target cells and bispecific antibody in approximately 92 ul and was incubated for roughly 16 hours at 37 degrees C. Every bispecific antibody was made of two single-chain variable fragments, expressed in a single-chain diabody format carrying a His tag. Healthy human donors supplied the effector T cells, with peripheral blood mononuclear cells isolated from leukapheresis samples using Ficoll density gradient centrifugation.

What the work shows at the level of the full study, not this receptor alone: The TRBV-directed bispecific antibodies appeared to leave every TRBV family member untouched except the targeted genes and the closely related ones. Cross-reactivity of the anti-TRBV5-5 antibody with TRBV5-6 was attributed to high sequence similarity between the two genes. Leukemia cell line cells were mixed with normal T cells in each sequenced sample, and most of the targeted TRBV signal was derived from the leukemia cells rather than from the normal T cells. Relative to anti-CD19, anti-TRBV12 exposure cut the share of total TRBV signal from TRBV12-3 by around 99%, while TRBV12-4 dropped by about 40%, which was not significant.

This chain joins TRBV5-1 to TRBJ2-1, and perhaps TRBD1 as D gene, on 5 matching bases. The sequence was obtained from a human donor in good health. Some clones in this sample may be carry-over from other donors' samples. Sequenced material: healthy donor T cells cultured with leukemia cells, taken from a culture containing a bispecific antibody targeting TCR Vbeta12. The sequence in DNA is TGCGCCAGCAGCTTGGGGGGCACCTACTACAATGAGCAGTTCTTC. Its product reads: CASSLGGTYYNEQFF.